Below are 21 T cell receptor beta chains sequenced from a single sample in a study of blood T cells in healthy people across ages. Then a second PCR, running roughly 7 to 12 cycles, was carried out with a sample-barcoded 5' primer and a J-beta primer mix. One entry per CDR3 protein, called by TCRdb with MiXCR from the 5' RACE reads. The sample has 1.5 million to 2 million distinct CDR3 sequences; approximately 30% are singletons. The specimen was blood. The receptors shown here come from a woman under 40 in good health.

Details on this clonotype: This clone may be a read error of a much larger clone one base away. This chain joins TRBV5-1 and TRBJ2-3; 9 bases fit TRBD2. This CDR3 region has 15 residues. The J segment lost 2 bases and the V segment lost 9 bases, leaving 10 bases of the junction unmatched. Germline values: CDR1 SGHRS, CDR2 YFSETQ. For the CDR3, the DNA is TGCGCCAACAGTTTGACTAGCGGCCCCACAGATACGCAGTATTTT. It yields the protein CANSLTSGPTDTQYF.

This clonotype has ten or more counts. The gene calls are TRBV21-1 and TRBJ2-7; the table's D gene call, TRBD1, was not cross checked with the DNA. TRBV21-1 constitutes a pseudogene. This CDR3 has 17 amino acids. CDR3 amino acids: CASSKEAGAFGAYEQYF. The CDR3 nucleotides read TGTGCCAGCAGCAAAGAGGCAGGGGCCTTTGGGGCCTACGAGCAGTACTTC.

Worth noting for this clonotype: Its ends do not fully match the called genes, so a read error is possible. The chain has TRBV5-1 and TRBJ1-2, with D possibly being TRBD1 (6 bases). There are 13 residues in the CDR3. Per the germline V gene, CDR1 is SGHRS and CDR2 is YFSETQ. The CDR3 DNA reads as TGCGCCGGCAGCTCCTCGGGACAAAACGGCTACACCTTC. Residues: CAGSSSGQNGYTF.

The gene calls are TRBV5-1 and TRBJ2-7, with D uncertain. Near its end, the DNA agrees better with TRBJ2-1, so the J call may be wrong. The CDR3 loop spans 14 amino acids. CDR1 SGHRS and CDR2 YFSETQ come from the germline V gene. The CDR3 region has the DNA TGCGCCAGCACCCCCATGGGGACCTACAATGAGCAGTTCTTC. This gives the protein CASTPMGTYNEQFF.

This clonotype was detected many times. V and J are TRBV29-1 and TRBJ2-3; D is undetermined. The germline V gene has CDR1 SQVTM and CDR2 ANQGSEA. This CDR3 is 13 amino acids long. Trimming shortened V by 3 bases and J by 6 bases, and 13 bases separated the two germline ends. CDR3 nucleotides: TGCAGCGTTGAGGAACGGACGCGGGATACGCAGTATTTT. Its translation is CSVEERTRDTQYF.

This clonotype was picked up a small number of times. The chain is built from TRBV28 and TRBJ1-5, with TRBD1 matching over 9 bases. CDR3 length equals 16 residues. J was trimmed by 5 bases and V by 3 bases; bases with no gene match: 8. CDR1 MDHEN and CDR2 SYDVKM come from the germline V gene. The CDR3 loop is CASSFFSGTGYQPQHF. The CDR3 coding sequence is TGTGCCAGCAGTTTCTTCTCCGGGACAGGGTATCAGCCCCAGCATTTT.

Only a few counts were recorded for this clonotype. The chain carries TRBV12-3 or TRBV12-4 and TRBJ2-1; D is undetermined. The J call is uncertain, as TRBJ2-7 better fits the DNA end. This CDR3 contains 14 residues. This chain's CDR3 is CASSLSSSYNEQYF. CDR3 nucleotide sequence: TGTGCCAGCTCCCTTTCGAGCTCCTACAATGAGCAGTACTTC.

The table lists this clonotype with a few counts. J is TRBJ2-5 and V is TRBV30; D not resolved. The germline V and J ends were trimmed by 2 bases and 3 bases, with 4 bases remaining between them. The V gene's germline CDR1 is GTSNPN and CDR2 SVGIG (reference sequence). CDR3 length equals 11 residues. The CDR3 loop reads CAWSPKETQYF. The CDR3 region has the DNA TGTGCCTGGAGTCCTAAAGAGACCCAGTACTTC.

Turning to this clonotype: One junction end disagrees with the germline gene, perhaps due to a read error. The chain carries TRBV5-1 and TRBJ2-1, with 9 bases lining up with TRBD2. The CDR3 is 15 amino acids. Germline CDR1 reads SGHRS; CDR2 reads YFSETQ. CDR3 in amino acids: CASSTLAGEVDEQLF. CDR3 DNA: TGCGCCAGCAGCACCTTAGCGGGGGAAGTCGATGAGCAGCTCTTC.

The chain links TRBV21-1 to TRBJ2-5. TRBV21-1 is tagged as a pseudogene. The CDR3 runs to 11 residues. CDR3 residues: CAGFWVETQYF. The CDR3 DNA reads TGTGCCGGCTTTTGGGTCGAGACCCAGTACTTC.

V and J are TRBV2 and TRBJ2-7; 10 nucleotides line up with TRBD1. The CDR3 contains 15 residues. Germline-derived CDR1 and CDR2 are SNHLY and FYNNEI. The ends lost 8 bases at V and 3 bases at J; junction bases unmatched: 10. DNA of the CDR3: TGTGCCAGCGCCCGAGGAGGACAGGGGGGCTACGAGCAGTACTTC. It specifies CASARGGQGGYEQYF.

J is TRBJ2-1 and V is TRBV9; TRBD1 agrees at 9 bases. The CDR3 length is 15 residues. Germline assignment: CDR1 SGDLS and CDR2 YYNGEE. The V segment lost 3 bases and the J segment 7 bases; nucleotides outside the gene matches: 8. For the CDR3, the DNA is TGTGCCAGCAGCGCGGGGACAGGGAGTAATAATGAGCAGTTCTTC. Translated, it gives CASSAGTGSNNEQFF. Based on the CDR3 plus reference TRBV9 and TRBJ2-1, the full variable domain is DSGVTQTPKHLITATGQRVTLRCSPRSGDLSVYWYQQSLDQGLQFLIQYYNGEERAKGNILERFSAQQFPDLHSELNLSSLELGDSALYFCASSAGTGSNNEQFFGPGTRLTVL.

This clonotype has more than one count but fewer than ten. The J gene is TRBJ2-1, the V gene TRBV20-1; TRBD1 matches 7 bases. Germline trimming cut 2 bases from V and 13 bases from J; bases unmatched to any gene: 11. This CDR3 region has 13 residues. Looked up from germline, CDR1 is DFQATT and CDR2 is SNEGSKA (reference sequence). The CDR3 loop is CSARSLQGRPQFF. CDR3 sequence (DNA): TGCAGTGCTAGATCTTTACAGGGGCGACCCCAGTTCTTC.

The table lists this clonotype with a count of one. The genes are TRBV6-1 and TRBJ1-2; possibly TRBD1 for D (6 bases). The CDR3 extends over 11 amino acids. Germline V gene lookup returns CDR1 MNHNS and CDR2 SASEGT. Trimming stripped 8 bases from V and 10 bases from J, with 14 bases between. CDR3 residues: CASRDIAFYTF. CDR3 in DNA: TGTGCCAGCCGGGACATCGCGTTCTACACCTTC.

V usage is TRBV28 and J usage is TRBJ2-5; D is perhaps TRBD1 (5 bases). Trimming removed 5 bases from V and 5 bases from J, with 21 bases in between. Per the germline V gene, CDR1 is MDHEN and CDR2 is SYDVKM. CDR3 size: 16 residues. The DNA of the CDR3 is TGTGCCAGCAGTCCAACAAAGACAGTTAGGTGGGAGACCCAGTACTTC. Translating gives CASSPTKTVRWETQYF.

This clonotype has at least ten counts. CDR3 sequence: CASTGQGKTYEQYF. The CDR3 DNA follows: TGTGCCAGCACAGGACAGGGGAAAACCTACGAGCAGTACTTC. The chain joins TRBV6-1 to TRBJ2-7, with 9 bases that match TRBD1. J was trimmed by 2 bases and V by 7 bases; bases with no gene match: 6. The germline V gene has CDR1 MNHNS and CDR2 SASEGT. The CDR3 totals 14 residues.

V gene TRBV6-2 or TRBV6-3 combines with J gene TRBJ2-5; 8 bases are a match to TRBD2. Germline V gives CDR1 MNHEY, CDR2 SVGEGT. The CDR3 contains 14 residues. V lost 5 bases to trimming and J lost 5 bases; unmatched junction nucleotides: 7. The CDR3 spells CASSIGLARETQYF. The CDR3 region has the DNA TGTGCCAGCAGTATAGGACTAGCTCGTGAGACCCAGTACTTC.

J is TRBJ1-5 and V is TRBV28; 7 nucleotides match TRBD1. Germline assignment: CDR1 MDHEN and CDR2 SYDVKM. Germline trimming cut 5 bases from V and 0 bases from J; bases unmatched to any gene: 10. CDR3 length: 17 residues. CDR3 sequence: CASSPGGQLYSNQPQHF. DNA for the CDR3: TGTGCCAGCAGTCCAGGGGGACAACTGTATAGCAATCAGCCCCAGCATTTT.

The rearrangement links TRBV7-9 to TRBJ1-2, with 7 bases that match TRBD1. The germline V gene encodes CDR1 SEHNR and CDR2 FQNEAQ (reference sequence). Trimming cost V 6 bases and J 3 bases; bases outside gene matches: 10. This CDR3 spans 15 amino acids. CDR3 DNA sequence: TGTGCCAGCAGTTCTACCAACAGGGGAGACTATGGCTACACCTTC. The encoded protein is CASSSTNRGDYGYTF.

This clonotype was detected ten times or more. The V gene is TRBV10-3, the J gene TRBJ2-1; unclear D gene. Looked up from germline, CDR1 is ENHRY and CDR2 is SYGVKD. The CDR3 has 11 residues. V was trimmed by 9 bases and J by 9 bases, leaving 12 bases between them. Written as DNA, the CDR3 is TGTGCCATTGCCACTAACGGTGAGCAGTTCTTC. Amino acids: CAIATNGEQFF.

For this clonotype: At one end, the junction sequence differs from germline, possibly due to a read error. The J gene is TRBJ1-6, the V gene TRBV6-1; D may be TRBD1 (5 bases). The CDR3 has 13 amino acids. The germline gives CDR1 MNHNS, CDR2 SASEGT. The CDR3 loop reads CVSSRDSESPLHF. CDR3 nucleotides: TGTGTCAGCAGCAGGGACTCGGAATCACCCCTCCACTTT.